This TCR beta chain was recovered during a study of shared clonotypes between healthy human individuals (dated by TCRdb to between 2020 and 2021). Background on the whole study: The cohort comprised two women and a few men aged 18 to 49 years. For each donor, CD4 naive and CD4 memory were each given three plates, CD8 naive was given two plates, and CD8 memory was given one plate. Blood TCR repertoires of five healthy adults were deeply sequenced to estimate repertoire size and the extent of clonotype sharing between individuals. To increase sequencing depth and limit assay-specific biases, different laboratories used diverse techniques to prepare libraries and sequence TCR repertoires. Leukapheresis yielded between about 0.85 and 9 billion PBMCs per donor. The investigation overall reported the following: Compared with non-shared clonotypes, clonotypes shared by all four sorted-subset donors had higher generation probabilities. Larger estimated clonotype richness was generally found for naive subsets than for memory subsets. Sharing across a few donors was observed for around 5% of naive CD4, about 4% of naive CD8, about 2.5% of memory CD4, and around 0.4% of memory CD8 clonotypes. Sampling was limited to blood, and TCR repertoires in tissue likely differ from TCR repertoires in blood. Incomplete sequencing was indicated by rarefaction of sorted-subset datasets, despite the large sequencing depth. Because the study included a small number of donors, the genetic and exposure-history diversity represented was limited. Pairwise subsampling indicated that sequencing depth was expected to affect the degree of clonotype sharing among donors.

Donors were healthy HIV-negative adults with no recently reported acute infections or vaccinations. All donors were Caucasian adults living in Nashville, Tennessee, USA. Magnetic negative selection was used to enrich CD4+ T cells, after which naive cells were positively selected on CD45RA and the negative fraction became the memory subset. Blood was collected by leukapheresis, and PBMCs were isolated by Ficoll-Histopaque density gradient centrifugation and then cryopreserved in liquid nitrogen vapor phase. Analytical flow cytometry was used to check the purity and quantity of every magnetically sorted T cell population. Genomic DNA was isolated from each sorted fraction and quantified by UV absorbance on a Nanodrop 2000c. About this clone itself: This clone's antigen is unknown. No much larger clone is present one base from it, and per-base qualities are unavailable.

The junction carries 10 bases between V and J, which are trimmed by 4 bases and 1 base respectively. The CDR3 starts with the cysteine, ends with the phenylalanine, and has 14 residues. Of the read, only the CDR3 DNA is kept; its 42 bases are in frame from base 1. For CDR1 and CDR2, the germline V gene lists SGHTA and FQGNSA. Using the deep immunoSEQ assay, TCR CDR3 regions were amplified from genomic DNA by multiplex PCR. Extracted genomic DNA from each cell subset was distributed evenly across all wells of several immunoSEQ 96-well plates, and each plate was treated as a replicate. For sorted subsets, each replicate PCR was loaded with about 0.2 ug genomic DNA, equivalent to approximately 33,000 T cell genomes. Purified libraries were quantified with a Qubit 3.0 fluorometer, sized on a Bioanalyzer 2100, and re-quantified with the KAPA Library Quantification kit. Each immunoSEQ 96-well plate was sequenced on its own single-read 150-cycle Illumina NextSeq 550 flow cell. On the study's bioinformatics: Because only junctional sequences without quality scores were contained in the immunoSEQ output, filtering matching that applied to full-length reads could not be performed. Sequences were annotated with PyIR, a Python wrapper for IgBLAST v1.9, and V/J genes and CDR3 were assigned using IMGT germline references. Reads with weak V/J assignments (E-value above 1e-6), missing CDR3, stop codons, out-of-frame junctions, or ambiguous translated residues were removed. A V3J clonotype was defined by an identical inferred V gene, J gene, and CDR3 amino acid sequence. Percentage overlap between repertoires was calculated by dividing the number of shared unique clonotypes by the size of the smaller repertoire. Richness of each repertoire was evaluated using RTK rarefaction, the Chao1 estimator, and Recon v2.1 estimates of unobserved clonotypes. Generation probabilities were computed with OLGA for all TCRbeta clonotypes obtained by the gDNA method from a handful of donors. TCRdb re-hosts the immuneACCESS table, in-frame sequences only. Its copies lack some clones; in the studies checked, an unresolved V gene accounts for under half of them, and the cause for the rest is not known. V and J calls and clone size come straight from that table; D and trimming were deduced from the DNA. The sample yields millions of clones; about 92% were counted once. The ten largest clones represent 0.39% of the sample.

Recombination linked TRBV7-2 to TRBJ1-1; confidence is insufficient to name the D gene. This sequence was found in a man between 18 and 35 years old in good health. Some clones in this sample may be carry-over from other donors' samples. Input material: naive CD4+ T cells from PBMCs. The cell subset or site label, read with the paper, signifies: CD45RA+ positively selected. CDR3 protein: CASSSQAPNTEAFF. DNA sequence: TGTGCCAGCAGCTCGCAGGCACCGAACACTGAAGCTTTCTTT.